Below, one T cell receptor beta chain is given with its context. Profiling relied on immunoSEQ multiplex PCR, and the TCRdb table lists in-frame clones only, not all of them. The sample holds over 250,000 clones, around 86% seen once. The data were taken from a study of blood T cell repertoires in COVID-19. Looking at the study overall: Acute and convalescent COVID-19 specimens originated in the United States, Italy and Spain.

Germline CDR1 reads MNHEY; CDR2 reads SVGEGT. J gave up 7 bases and V 2 bases, and 5 bases lay outside the gene matches. The CDR3 totals 14 residues. Sequencing was performed on peripheral blood. This TCR was recovered from a man in his forties who had recovered from COVID-19. The chain is built from TRBV6-2 or TRBV6-3 and TRBJ2-1, with 7 nucleotides matching TRBD2. Here the CDR3 DNA reads TGTGCCAGCAGTTACGAGGGCGGGAGTAATGAGCAGTTCTTC. Translating it yields CASSYEGGSNEQFF.